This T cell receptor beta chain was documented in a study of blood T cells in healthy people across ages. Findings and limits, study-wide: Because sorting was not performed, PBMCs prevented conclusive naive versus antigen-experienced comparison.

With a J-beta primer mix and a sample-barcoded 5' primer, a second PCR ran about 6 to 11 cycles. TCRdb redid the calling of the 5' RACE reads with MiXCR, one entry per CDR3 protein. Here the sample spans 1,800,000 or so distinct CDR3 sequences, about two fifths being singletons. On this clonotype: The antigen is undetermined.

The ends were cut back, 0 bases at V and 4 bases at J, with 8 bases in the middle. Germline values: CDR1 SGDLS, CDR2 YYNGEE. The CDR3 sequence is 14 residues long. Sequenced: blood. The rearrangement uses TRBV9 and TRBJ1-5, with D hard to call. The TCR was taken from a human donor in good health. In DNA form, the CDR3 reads TGTGCCAGCAGCGTAGCCCCCGATAATCAGCCCCAGCATTTT. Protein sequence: CASSVAPDNQPQHF.